The entry below gives a single TCR beta chain sequence along with its context. This sample was included in a study of technical replicates of blood from a few donors. Only in-frame clones appear in the TCRdb table, and some are missing; sequencing was by immunoSEQ multiplex PCR. The sample comprises some 57,000 clones, about 97% of which are singletons, and around 0.19% rests with the top ten. The germline V gene encodes CDR1 KGHSH and CDR2 LQKENI. The junction had 3 bases not matched to a gene; V was cut back by 2 bases and J by 5 bases. The CDR3 loop spans 14 amino acids. The chain combines TRBV18 with TRBJ1-2, with 9 positions matching TRBD1. The sample was T cells isolated from PBMCs. The receptor was isolated from a human donor in good health. In DNA form, the CDR3 reads TGTGCCAGCTCACCAGAGGGACAGGGTTATGGCTACACCTTC. Amino acids: CASSPEGQGYGYTF.